This T cell receptor beta chain was recovered during a study of glioma-infiltrating T cells. Looking at the study overall: Roughly 990,000 peripheral T cells were targeted at 4.5- to 10-fold coverage.

Using RNA template, CDR3s of TCR alpha and beta were amplified with iRepertoire arm-PCR. Via MiXCR, TCRdb re-called the multiplex PCR reads, giving one row per CDR3 protein. The repertoire holds roughly 350,000 distinct CDR3 sequences, roughly 41% seen once, with 12% in the top ten. Germline loops: CDR1 ENHRY, CDR2 SYGVKD. V was shortened by 3 bases and J by 6 bases, with 18 bases between the two germline ends. CDR3 length: 15 amino acids. Sequenced material: glioma tissue, nonneoplastic brain tissue, or PBMCs (not recorded which). The genes are TRBV10-3 and TRBJ2-7; D may be TRBD1 or TRBD2 (5 bases each). The source of this sequence is a human donor with low-grade glioma or glioblastoma, undergoing nonglioma brain surgery, or in good health (not recorded which). The CDR3 loop reads CAISEVAALGVEQYF. In nucleotides, the CDR3 is TGTGCCATCAGTGAAGTAGCCGCCCTGGGGGTCGAGCAGTACTTC.